These 30 T cell receptor beta chains were all obtained from the same sample, sequenced in a study of T-cell memory formation after mild COVID-19. From the 5' RACE reads, TCRdb called clonotypes with MiXCR, one entry per CDR3 protein. The sample holds around 250,000 distinct CDR3 sequences, roughly 10% seen once. Sequencing was carried out using PBMCs or a T cell subset sorted from them (not recorded which). These receptors were taken from a man aged 18 to 29 who had mild COVID-19 (a few samples of this study predate the infection). Cell type and time point are not known.

The chain employs TRBV7-2 and TRBJ1-4; the match to TRBD1 covers 7 bases. The CDR3 totals 15 residues. V was pared by 1 base and J by 7 bases, with 6 bases of the junction left unmatched. In germline, CDR1 is SGHTA, CDR2 FQGNSA. CDR3 in amino acids: CASSLGRQGGEKLFF. CDR3 bases: TGTGCCAGCAGCTTAGGACGACAGGGTGGTGAAAAACTGTTTTTT.

The V call is TRBV4-3, the J call TRBJ2-1; D call uncertain. The CDR3 has 13 amino acids. Deletions cut 0 bases from V and 9 bases from J, with 9 bases between. Germline-derived CDR1 and CDR2 are LGHNA and YSLEER. The CDR3 protein is CASSQEIQLEQFF. CDR3 DNA: TGCGCCAGCAGCCAAGAAATACAGCTTGAGCAGTTCTTC.

This chain links TRBV7-9 with TRBJ2-5, with 7 bases identical to TRBD1. V shed 5 bases and J 5 bases; nucleotides not matched to a gene: 11. From germline, CDR1 is SEHNR and CDR2 FQNEAQ (reference sequence). This CDR3 comprises 15 residues. The CDR3 sequence: CASSEGQSLYETQYF. CDR3 DNA: TGTGCCAGCAGCGAGGGACAGTCCCTTTATGAGACCCAGTACTTC.

This clonotype was observed a handful of times. The V call is TRBV5-4, the J call TRBJ2-3; 8 bases match TRBD1. The V gene's germline CDR1 is SGHNT and CDR2 YYREEE (reference sequence). V was pared by 4 bases and J by 7 bases, with 8 bases of the junction left unmatched. The CDR3 covers 14 residues. The CDR3 spells CASSTGQGAYTQYF. DNA of the CDR3: TGTGCCAGCAGCACCGGACAGGGCGCATATACGCAGTATTTT.

J is TRBJ2-1 and V is TRBV20-1, with 8 bases matching TRBD2. From germline, CDR1 is DFQATT and CDR2 SNEGSKA (reference sequence). V dropped 3 bases and J dropped 5; count of bases not matched to a gene: 6. The CDR3 length is 14 residues. CDR3 loop: CSASVGGGHNEQFF. In DNA form, the CDR3 reads TGCAGTGCTAGTGTCGGGGGGGGTCACAATGAGCAGTTCTTC.

This clonotype was seen at least ten times. This rearrangement joins TRBV20-1 to TRBJ1-5, with 7 bases fitting TRBD1. The CDR3 consists of 12 residues. The germline CDR1 and CDR2 sequences are DFQATT and SNEGSKA (reference sequence). The junction had 4 bases not matched to a gene; V was cut back by 5 bases and J by 6 bases. The CDR3 loop reads CSAGGGSQPQHF. DNA for the CDR3: TGCAGTGCTGGAGGGGGCTCTCAGCCCCAGCATTTT.

This clonotype was detected only a few times. The V call is TRBV21-1, the J call TRBJ1-5; the D call TRBD1 from the table was never checked on the DNA. TRBV21-1 is flagged as a pseudogene. The CDR3 extends over 13 amino acids. This CDR3 is CARSDRVDQPQHF. Here the CDR3 DNA reads TGTGCCAGGTCCGACAGGGTTGATCAGCCCCAGCATTTT.

J is TRBJ1-2 and V is TRBV6-5; D not resolved. Germline V CDR1 and CDR2: MNHEY, SVGAGI. The length of the CDR3 is 13 residues. Deletions cut 5 bases from V and 6 bases from J, with 13 bases between. The CDR3, as DNA: TGTGCCAGCAGTCAAATCAAGGGCGATGGCTACACCTTC. Translating it yields CASSQIKGDGYTF.

The chain joins TRBV9 to TRBJ2-1; the D gene is possibly TRBD2 (7 bases). This CDR3 region has 14 residues. From germline, CDR1 is SGDLS and CDR2 YYNGEE. With 4 bases removed from V and 10 bases from J, the gap between germline ends came to 18 bases. In DNA, the CDR3 is TGTGCCAGCAGCCTTTTTGGCGGGGGCGAGGAGCAGTTCTTC. Translation: CASSLFGGGEEQFF.

This clonotype appeared many times. The chain links TRBV7-2 to TRBJ1-6; D remains unclear. The germline CDR1 and CDR2 sequences are SGHTA and FQGNSA. The CDR3 length is 13 residues. Trimming left V 5 bases short and J 9 bases short, with 11 bases between. This chain's CDR3 is CASSTTGISPLHF. The DNA for the CDR3 is TGTGCCAGCAGCACGACCGGTATTTCACCCCTCCACTTT.

This clonotype was seen a handful of times. The gene calls are TRBV6-5 and TRBJ2-1, with 12 bases aligning to TRBD2. CDR3 length: 16 amino acids. The J segment lost 4 bases and the V segment lost 5 bases, leaving 6 bases of the junction unmatched. The germline CDR1 and CDR2 sequences are MNHEY and SVGAGI. CDR3 DNA: TGTGCCAGCAGTGTACTAGCGGGGGGTCGATACAATGAGCAGTTCTTC. Its translation: CASSVLAGGRYNEQFF.

This clonotype was picked up a small number of times. The chain couples TRBV27 to TRBJ2-1, with unresolved D. Germline loops: CDR1 MNHEY, CDR2 SMNVEV (reference sequence). CDR3 size: 13 residues. V gave up 0 bases and J gave up 12 bases, with 12 bases separating them. The DNA for the CDR3 is TGTGCCAGCAGTTTATCTAGGCCTACGGCGCAGTTCTTC. Protein sequence: CASSLSRPTAQFF.

Many counts were recorded for this clonotype. The chain employs TRBV5-1 and TRBJ2-2, with 7 nucleotides matching TRBD2. The CDR3 sequence is 13 residues long. Germline assignment: CDR1 SGHRS and CDR2 YFSETQ. V was pared by 10 bases and J by 1 base, with 4 bases of the junction left unmatched. The CDR3 DNA reads TGCGCCGCGGGGGACGAGAACACCGGGGAGCTGTTTTTT. Amino acids: CAAGDENTGELFF.

This clonotype was picked up many times. The chain has TRBV5-1 and TRBJ1-6; D gene uncertain. Germline CDR1 and CDR2: SGHRS and YFSETQ. The CDR3 loop spans 14 amino acids. The germline V and J ends were trimmed by 3 bases and 5 bases, with 9 bases remaining between them. The CDR3 DNA sequence: TGCGCCAGCAGCTCAGACGGAAATAATTCACCCCTCCACTTT. It is translated as CASSSDGNNSPLHF.

This clonotype was seen repeatedly, ten times or more. The gene calls are TRBV3-1 and TRBJ2-3; D call uncertain. Germline CDR1 and CDR2: LGHDT and YNNKEL (reference sequence). This CDR3 region has 12 residues. Between the trimmed V and J ends, which lost 3 bases and 2 bases, there was a span of 3 bases. The CDR3 nucleotides read TGTGCCAGCAGCCAGGACACAGATACGCAGTATTTT. Translated, it gives CASSQDTDTQYF.

The chain carries TRBV11-3 and TRBJ2-7; D gene ambiguous. V was trimmed by 0 bases and J by 7 bases, leaving 10 bases between them. From germline, CDR1 is SGHNT and CDR2 YENEEA. CDR3 length equals 13 residues. The CDR3 DNA is TGTGCCAGCAGCTTAGAGAACCTCGGGGAGCAGTACTTC. Protein product: CASSLENLGEQYF.

This chain joins TRBV5-6 and TRBJ1-2; a weak D match, TRBD1 (6 bases). This CDR3 has 12 amino acids. CDR1 SGHDT and CDR2 YYEEEE come from the germline V gene. V was cut by 3 bases and J by 10 bases, with 13 bases left in between. In DNA, the CDR3 is TGTGCCAGCAGCTCAAGACAGGTCTACTACACCTTC. Protein sequence: CASSSRQVYYTF. Supplemented by reference TRBV5-6 and TRBJ1-2, the full variable domain reads DAGVTQSPTHLIKTRGQQVTLRCSPKSGHDTVSWYQQALGQGPQFIFQYYEEEERQRGNFPDRFSGHQFPNYSSELNVNALLLGDSALYLCASSSRQVYYTFGSGTRLTVV.

This clonotype appeared many times. This chain uses TRBV10-3 with TRBJ2-1; 7 nucleotides align to TRBD2. Germline V gene lookup returns CDR1 ENHRY and CDR2 SYGVKD. Trimming took 7 bases from V and 5 from J; bases not matched to a gene: 8. The CDR3 is 14 amino acids. CDR3 DNA: TGTGCCATCACAACGGGGGGAAACCACAATGAGCAGTTCTTC. This translates into CAITTGGNHNEQFF.

The chain carries TRBV13 and TRBJ1-1; D is undetermined. Trimming removed 5 bases from V and 4 bases from J, with 8 bases in between. This CDR3 has 12 amino acids. Germline CDR1 PRHDT, CDR2 FYEKMQ (reference sequence). CDR3 sequence: CASSAAGTEAFF. The CDR3 DNA sequence: TGTGCCAGCAGCGCCGCGGGCACTGAAGCTTTCTTT.

The chain links TRBV9 to TRBJ1-3; maybe TRBD1 (6 bases). The germline V gene encodes CDR1 SGDLS and CDR2 YYNGEE. Between the trimmed V and J ends, which lost 3 bases and 2 bases, there was a span of 12 bases. There are 15 residues in the CDR3. The CDR3 reads CASSGPGTPGNTIYF. The CDR3 nucleotides are TGTGCCAGCAGCGGCCCGGGGACACCTGGAAACACCATATATTTT.

The chain employs TRBV29-1 and TRBJ2-1; 9 bases are a match to TRBD2. The CDR3 has 13 amino acids. Germline CDR1 and CDR2: SQVTM and ANQGSEA. V was pared by 4 bases and J by 3 bases, with 1 base of the junction left unmatched. CDR3 amino acids: CSVVTSGYNEQFF. The CDR3 coding sequence is TGCAGCGTTGTGACTAGCGGCTACAATGAGCAGTTCTTC.

This clonotype occurred a few times. V is TRBV5-8 and J is TRBJ1-2; no reliable D call. CDR3 size: 14 residues. Germline V gene data show CDR1 as SGHTS and CDR2 as YDEGEE. V was pared by 4 bases and J by 0 bases, with 10 bases between. The CDR3 bases are TGTGCCAGCAGCAGGAAGGTTCCTAACTATGGCTACACCTTC. Translating it yields CASSRKVPNYGYTF.

The chain uses TRBV6-2 or TRBV6-3 and TRBJ2-7; 11 nucleotides align to TRBD1. V lost 7 bases and J lost 4; bases outside the gene matches: 3. The CDR3 is 13 residues long. CDR1 MNHEY and CDR2 SVGEGT come from the germline V gene. The chain's CDR3 is CASTRDRGYEQYV. DNA of the CDR3: TGTGCCAGCACCCGGGACAGGGGGTACGAGCAGTACGTC.

This clonotype was detected many times. The V and J genes are TRBV7-2 and TRBJ2-7; D gene unclear. The germline V and J ends were trimmed by 0 bases and 0 bases, with 9 bases remaining between them. CDR1 is SGHTA, CDR2 FQGNSA, per germline. The CDR3 runs to 15 residues. CDR3 nucleotide sequence: TGTGCCAGCAGCTTAGCGCGTAGCTACTCCTACGAGCAGTACTTC. It encodes CASSLARSYSYEQYF.

In this sample, this clonotype turned up a few times. This chain joins TRBV20-1 and TRBJ1-1; weak D call: TRBD1 (5 bases). The CDR3 runs to 12 residues. In germline, CDR1 is DFQATT, CDR2 SNEGSKA (reference sequence). V lost 4 bases and J lost 3, with 9 bases in between. In DNA form, the CDR3 reads TGCAGTGCTACGGGGGTCTACACTGAAGCTTTCTTT. Translation gives CSATGVYTEAFF.

The table lists this clonotype with a few counts. This chain connects TRBV6-5 to TRBJ1-1; weak D call: TRBD1 (5 bases). The germline CDR1 and CDR2 sequences are MNHEY and SVGAGI. The CDR3 loop spans 14 amino acids. V was pared by 0 bases and J by 11 bases, with 16 bases between. CDR3 amino acids: CASSYSGTPTWAFF. For the CDR3, the DNA is TGTGCCAGCAGTTACTCGGGGACCCCGACCTGGGCTTTCTTT.

This chain links TRBV4-1 with TRBJ1-6; maybe TRBD1 (5 bases). CDR3 length equals 14 residues. Germline CDR1 is MGHRA and CDR2 is YSYEKL. V shed 2 bases and J shed 10 bases, with 12 bases lying between them. As DNA, the CDR3 is TGCGCCAGCAGCCAACCCGGGACCGGCTCACCCCTCCACTTT. Its translation is CASSQPGTGSPLHF.

This clonotype was detected a few times. The rearrangement links TRBV18 to TRBJ1-2; 7 positions match TRBD1. CDR3 length: 13 residues. Germline values: CDR1 KGHSH, CDR2 LQKENI. V lost 3 bases to trimming and J lost 6 bases; unmatched junction nucleotides: 4. The CDR3 loop is CASSPEGGDGYTF. CDR3 in DNA: TGTGCCAGCTCACCGGAAGGGGGCGATGGCTACACCTTC.

The V and J genes are TRBV6-2 or TRBV6-3 and TRBJ2-3, with 7 bases that match TRBD1. This CDR3 region has 13 residues. Germline V gene sequence: CDR1 MNHEY, CDR2 SVGEGT. V lost 5 bases to trimming and J lost 5 bases; unmatched junction nucleotides: 4. CDR3 sequence: CASSGTGVDTQYF. Written as DNA, the CDR3 is TGTGCCAGCAGTGGCACAGGGGTAGATACGCAGTATTTT.

This clonotype has only a few counts. The rearrangement uses TRBV20-1 and TRBJ2-5, with 13 bases identical to TRBD2. Germline V gene lookup returns CDR1 DFQATT and CDR2 SNEGSKA (reference sequence). This CDR3 has 15 residues. Germline trimming cut 3 bases from V and 3 bases from J; bases unmatched to any gene: 4. The CDR3 DNA reads TGCAGTGCTAGCGGACTAGCGGGAGAAGAAGAGACCCAGTACTTC. Its protein product is CSASGLAGEEETQYF.